This T cell receptor beta chain originates from a study of blood T cell repertoires in COVID-19. Some clones are missing from TCRdb's copy, which holds only in-frame ones; the method was immunoSEQ multiplex PCR. The table shows some 180,000 clones, with roughly 84% occurring only once. This CDR3 region has 14 residues. In germline, CDR1 is LGHNT, CDR2 FRNRAP. Trimming took 7 bases from V and 5 from J; bases not matched to a gene: 10. V is TRBV12-5 and J is TRBJ2-7; 8 bases are shared with TRBD1. The source of this sequence is a woman aged 25 to 39 who had been exposed to COVID-19. The sequenced sample consisted of PBMCs or T cells enriched from blood (not recorded which). This CDR3 reads CASAPGQGVHEQYF. DNA for the CDR3: TGTGCTAGTGCCCCAGGACAGGGAGTCCACGAGCAGTACTTC.